These 19 T cell receptor beta chains share one sample of origin, sequenced in a study of T cells after yellow fever vaccination. TCRdb processed the 5' RACE reads anew with MiXCR; each CDR3 protein has one entry. This sample carries some 400,000 distinct CDR3 sequences, under 7.5% of them seen once, and the ten largest clones take 14% to 15%. Sequenced here: PBMCs, sampled 5 days after the yellow fever booster vaccination. These receptors were taken from a man between 25 and 39 years old who received the YFV17D yellow fever vaccine.

This clonotype was observed at least ten times. The chain combines TRBV7-8 with TRBJ2-7; D possibly corresponds to TRBD2 (6 bases). Germline-derived CDR1 and CDR2 are SGHVS and FQNEAQ. Trimming shortened V by 2 bases and J by 4 bases, and 12 bases separated the two germline ends. CDR3 size: 14 residues. The CDR3 reads CASSLIGTSYEQYF. The CDR3 DNA reads as TGTGCCAGCAGCTTAATAGGGACTTCTTACGAGCAGTACTTC.

The chain uses TRBV18 and TRBJ1-1, with D possibly matching TRBD1 (5 bases). V lost 0 bases, J lost 1 base, and 9 bases lay in between. In germline, CDR1 is KGHSH, CDR2 LQKENI. The CDR3 contains 15 residues. CDR3 bases: TGTGCCAGCTCACCACCGGCCAGGGCGAACACTGAAGCTTTCTTT. Its translation is CASSPPARANTEAFF.

This clonotype appeared many times. The gene calls are TRBV6-2 or TRBV6-3 and TRBJ2-5; TRBD2 might be the D (6 bases). The CDR3 is 13 amino acids. Germline CDR1 is MNHEY and CDR2 is SVGEGT. The CDR3 here is CATSGLSQETQYF. DNA of the CDR3: TGTGCGACCTCGGGACTGTCCCAAGAGACCCAGTACTTC.

This chain joins TRBV6-5 and TRBJ1-5; D ambiguous. CDR3 length equals 14 residues. V dropped 4 bases and J dropped 5 bases, with 12 bases sitting between them. Germline loops: CDR1 MNHEY, CDR2 SVGAGI. This CDR3 is CASSSRVGDQPQHF. CDR3 nucleotides: TGTGCCAGCAGTTCCCGTGTTGGGGATCAGCCCCAGCATTTT.

This clonotype has a count of ten or more. The chain recombines TRBV7-2 with TRBJ2-7; TRBD2 aligns across 11 bases. Germline loops: CDR1 SGHTA, CDR2 FQGNSA. Germline trimming cut 1 base from V and 1 base from J; bases unmatched to any gene: 6. The CDR3 spans 17 residues. CDR3 nucleotides: TGTGCCAGCAGCTTAGTGGGTACTAGCGGGAGTTCCTACGAGCAGTACTTC. Amino acid sequence: CASSLVGTSGSSYEQYF.

The chain combines TRBV5-4 with TRBJ2-1, with 9 bases identical to TRBD2. This CDR3 has 14 amino acids. Looked up from germline, CDR1 is SGHNT and CDR2 is YYREEE (reference sequence). With 3 bases clipped from V and 8 bases from J, the junction kept 6 bases outside the gene matches. The CDR3 here is CASSWLSGSDEQFF. The CDR3, as DNA: TGTGCCAGCAGCTGGCTTAGCGGGAGCGATGAGCAGTTCTTC.

This clonotype was seen a handful of times. The chain combines TRBV6-5 with TRBJ2-3; D is perhaps TRBD2 (5 bases). Germline V gene data show CDR1 as MNHEY and CDR2 as SVGAGI. The CDR3 runs 16 residues. V dropped 2 bases and J dropped 1 base, with 13 bases sitting between them. The CDR3 loop is CASSYRGVGGTDTQYF. The DNA for the CDR3 is TGTGCCAGCAGTTACCGAGGAGTCGGGGGCACAGATACGCAGTATTTT.

The chain has TRBV12-3 or TRBV12-4 and TRBJ1-5; TRBD1 aligns across 8 bases. V lost 5 bases to trimming and J lost 9 bases; unmatched junction nucleotides: 3. The CDR3 is 12 residues long. In nucleotides, the CDR3 is TGTGCCAGCAGTCCCACAGGGGGGCCCCAGCATTTT. It codes for CASSPTGGPQHF.

The J gene is TRBJ2-7, the V gene TRBV11-2, with 7 positions matching TRBD2. The V gene end was trimmed by 1 base and the J gene end by 1 base; junction bases not matched to a gene: 4. The CDR3 loop spans 15 amino acids. The V gene's germline CDR1 is SGHAT and CDR2 FQNNGV. In nucleotides, the CDR3 is TGTGCCAGCAGCTTAGTTGGGGGGGGTTCCTACGAGCAGTACTTC. Protein sequence: CASSLVGGGSYEQYF.

This clonotype was observed many times. The chain couples TRBV5-1 to TRBJ2-7; 9 bases match TRBD1. The CDR3 has 16 amino acids. CDR1 SGHRS and CDR2 YFSETQ come from the germline V gene. With V trimmed by 2 bases and J by 2 bases, 8 bases remained unmatched. The CDR3 coding sequence is TGCGCCAGCAGCTTACCTCGGACAGGGGAAGCCTACGAGCAGTACTTC. Translating gives CASSLPRTGEAYEQYF.

This clonotype appeared many times. The rearrangement uses TRBV6-2 or TRBV6-3 and TRBJ1-5; unclear D gene. This CDR3 is 13 amino acids long. Germline V CDR1 and CDR2: MNHEY, SVGEGT. V was shortened by 2 bases and J by 7 bases, with 9 bases between the two germline ends. Here the CDR3 reads CASSYRTQQPQHF. The CDR3 DNA reads as TGTGCCAGCAGTTACAGGACGCAGCAGCCCCAGCATTTT.

Comment on this clonotype: Being one base from a much bigger clone, this may be a read error. The chain is built from TRBV29-1 and TRBJ2-7; possibly TRBD1 for D (6 bases). The germline gives CDR1 SQVTM, CDR2 ANQGSEA. Between the trimmed V and J ends, which lost 5 bases and 3 bases, there was a span of 17 bases. The CDR3 is made up of 14 amino acids. CDR3 nucleotide sequence: TGCAGCGTTTCCCCCGGGGCAGGGGTCTACGAGCAGTACTTC. Amino acids: CSVSPGAGVYEQYF.

This sequence joins TRBV27 and TRBJ1-2, with D unresolved. V was clipped by 5 bases and J by 4 bases, with 11 bases between them. Germline V gives CDR1 MNHEY, CDR2 SMNVEV (reference sequence). The CDR3 is 13 amino acids. CDR3 nucleotide sequence: TGTGCCAGCAGTCGAGGGCCTTTCTATGGCTACACCTTC. Translation: CASSRGPFYGYTF.

Ten or more counts support this clonotype. The chain joins TRBV7-2 to TRBJ2-1, with D hard to call. This CDR3 is built from 11 residues. CDR1 is SGHTA and CDR2 is FQGNSA in the germline V gene. The germline V and J ends were trimmed by 5 bases and 8 bases, with 7 bases remaining between them. The CDR3 nucleotides are TGTGCCAGCAGCGAGTACTATGAGCAGTTCTTC. It is translated as CASSEYYEQFF.

The chain is built from TRBV21-1 and TRBJ2-7; the table names TRBD2, a call not compared with the DNA. TRBV21-1 is designated a pseudogene. The CDR3 runs 16 residues. The CDR3 reads CASTTTSGRLQDEQYF. For the CDR3, the DNA is TGTGCCAGCACCACGACTAGCGGGAGGTTACAGGACGAGCAGTACTTC.

The chain recombines TRBV20-1 with TRBJ2-5; D might be TRBD1 (7 bases). Germline V lookup: CDR1 DFQATT, CDR2 SNEGSKA (reference sequence). V shed 7 bases and J shed 5 bases, with 20 bases lying between them. The CDR3 has 14 amino acids. CDR3 sequence reads: CSGALDREVETQYF. The CDR3 bases are TGCAGTGGGGCCCTCGACAGGGAGGTGGAGACCCAGTACTTC.

This clonotype was recorded at least ten times. The chain carries TRBV29-1 and TRBJ2-1; TRBD2 matches at 14 bases. Germline lookup yields CDR1 SQVTM and CDR2 ANQGSEA. The CDR3 extends over 16 amino acids. V shed 6 bases and J 3 bases; nucleotides not matched to a gene: 7. The CDR3 DNA reads TGCAGCGTAGCGCCGGGGACTAGCGGGAGCTACAATGAGCAGTTCTTC. Translation gives CSVAPGTSGSYNEQFF.

The genes are TRBV19 and TRBJ1-5, with D possibly TRBD1 on 5 matching bases. CDR1 is LNHDA, CDR2 SQIVND, per germline (reference sequence). Trimming cost V 6 bases and J 1 base, with 13 bases left between them. The CDR3 is made up of 15 amino acids. CDR3 DNA sequence: TGTGCCAGTAGGGGTTGGGGGGAGAGCAATCAGCCCCAGCATTTT. This codes for CASRGWGESNQPQHF. Full variable domain (rest looked up from reference TRBV19 and TRBJ1-5): DGGITQSPKYLFRKEGQNVTLSCEQNLNHDAMYWYRQDPGQGLRLIYYSQIVNDFQKGDIAEGYSVSREKKESFPLTVTSAQKNPTAFYLCASRGWGESNQPQHFGDGTRLSIL.

This clonotype was seen more than once but under ten times. The rearrangement links TRBV10-2 to TRBJ2-4; a weak D match, TRBD2 (5 bases). Germline CDR1 and CDR2: WSHSY and SAAADI. CDR3 length: 16 residues. V lost 0 bases and J lost 2, with 11 bases in between. The CDR3 loop is CASSESYGKSKNIQYF. The CDR3 DNA is TGCGCCAGCAGTGAGTCGTACGGGAAGTCCAAAAACATTCAGTACTTC.